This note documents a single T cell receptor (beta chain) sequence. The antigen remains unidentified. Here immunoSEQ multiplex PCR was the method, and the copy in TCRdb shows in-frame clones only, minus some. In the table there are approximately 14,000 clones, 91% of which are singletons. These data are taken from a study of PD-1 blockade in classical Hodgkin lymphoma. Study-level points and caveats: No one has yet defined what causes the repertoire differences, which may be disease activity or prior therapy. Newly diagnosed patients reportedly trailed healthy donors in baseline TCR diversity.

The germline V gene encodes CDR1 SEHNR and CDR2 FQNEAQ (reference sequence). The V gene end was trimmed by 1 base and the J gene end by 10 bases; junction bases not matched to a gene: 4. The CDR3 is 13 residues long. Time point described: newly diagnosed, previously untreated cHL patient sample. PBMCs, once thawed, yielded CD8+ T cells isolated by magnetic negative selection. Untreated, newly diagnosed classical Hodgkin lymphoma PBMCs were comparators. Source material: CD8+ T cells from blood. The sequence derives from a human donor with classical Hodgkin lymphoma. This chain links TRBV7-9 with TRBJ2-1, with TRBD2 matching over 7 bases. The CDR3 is CASSLDLAVEQFF. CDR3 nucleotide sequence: TGTGCCAGCAGCTTAGACCTAGCGGTCGAGCAGTTCTTC.